This TCR beta chain comes out of a study of chemoradiotherapy in HPV16-positive cancers. Study overall: A couple of HPV16-positive patients' cells yielded candidate HPV-specific clones and common motifs.

Over chemoradiotherapy, repertoires were sampled more than once. The method was immunoSEQ multiplex PCR; TCRdb's version includes in-frame clones alone and lacks a portion of them. The profile shows 13,000 or so clones, roughly 88% of them singletons. CDR1 and CDR2 from the germline V gene are MNHNY and SVGAGI (reference sequence). The length of the CDR3 is 16 residues. V was clipped by 6 bases and J by 6 bases; unmatched bases: 13. Study results and limitations: Functional assays defining HPV-specific T cells used only a couple of HPV16-positive patients. Non-HPV-specific T cells did not expand in tumors during treatment, whereas candidate HPV-specific clones and E7-related motifs did.

Points on this clone: The antigen remains undetermined.

The sequence came from a human donor with HPV-associated anogenital cancer. The V call is TRBV6-6, the J call TRBJ2-3; 9 nucleotides align to TRBD2. The source was blood, collected from a patient who underwent chemoradiotherapy. CDR3 sequence: CASRPASGALPDTQYF. The DNA for the CDR3 is TGTGCCAGCAGACCCGCTAGCGGGGCGCTGCCGGATACGCAGTATTTT.